This is a list of T cell receptor beta chains from one sample in a study of T cell repertoires in cytomegalovirus infection. These receptors have no known antigen. A single record per CDR3 protein comes from TCRdb applying MiXCR to the reads. The sample shows more than 250,000 distinct CDR3 sequences, around a quarter of them seen only once. Material: cultured PBMCs, obtained from culture after CMV antigen stimulation. Source of these receptors: a human donor in good health (CMV status not recorded). Some clones in this sample may be carry-over from other donors' samples. Each CDR3 is given with its conserved first and last residue. A D gene is named only where the DNA matches it firmly. Clone size is not always given. Where it is, it says once, few, many or a class for expanded clones.

>NA|TRBV19|NA|TRBJ1-1
CASSYLDRPLNTEAFF
TGTGCCAGTAGCTATTTGGACCGGCCTCTAAACACTGAAGCTTTCTTT
>many|TRBV7-9|TRBD2|TRBJ2-1
CASSRSGGEQFF
TGTGCCAGCAGCCGTTCGGGGGGTGAGCAGTTCTTC
>NA|TRBV12-3/TRBV12-4|TRBD2|TRBJ2-3
CASSLGLMTSGRAADTQYF
TGTGCCAGCAGTTTAGGCCTAATGACTAGCGGGAGGGCCGCAGATACGCAGTATTTT
>many|TRBV7-2|TRBD2|TRBJ2-5
CASRRTSGRRETQYF
TGTGCCAGCAGACGGACTAGCGGGAGGAGGGAGACCCAGTACTTC
>NA|TRBV12-3/TRBV12-4|NA|TRBJ1-2
CASSSRGRCEF
TGTGCCAGCAGTTCCCGTGGGAGGTGTGAGTTC
>NA|TRBV7-2|NA|TRBJ2-1
CASSPTSYAEQFF
TGTGCCAGCAGCCCGACAAGCTATGCTGAGCAGTTCTTC
>few|TRBV6-1|NA|TRBJ2-3
CASSNYGLIRTDTQYF
TGTGCCAGCAGTAACTATGGACTGATCCGCACAGATACGCAGTATTTT
>NA|TRBV10-3|NA|TRBJ2-4
CAISDSTGIRNIQYF
TGTGCCATCAGTGATTCCACAGGGATAAGGAACATTCAGTACTTC
>NA|TRBV6-1|TRBD2|TRBJ2-3
CASTKRIAGVQDTQYF
TGTGCCAGCACTAAGAGGATAGCGGGAGTGCAAGATACGCAGTATTTT
>few|TRBV19|NA|TRBJ1-1
CASNIQGSGTEAFF
TGTGCCAGTAACATACAGGGCAGTGGAACTGAAGCTTTCTTT
>few|TRBV7-2|TRBD2|TRBJ2-3
CASSLAGGPGTDTQYF
TGTGCCAGCAGCTTAGCGGGAGGGCCGGGCACAGATACGCAGTATTTT
>NA|TRBV28|NA|TRBJ1-2
CASSSSGPAHYGYTF
TGTGCCAGCAGTTCCTCGGGCCCCGCGCACTATGGCTACACCTTC
>few|TRBV10-3|TRBD2|TRBJ2-1
CAIGGPTSGRVYEQFF
TGTGCCATCGGGGGGCCGACTAGCGGGAGAGTCTATGAGCAGTTCTTC
>NA|TRBV28|NA|TRBJ2-7
CASSLSPWEEQYF
TGTGCCAGCAGTTTATCCCCCTGGGAAGAGCAGTACTTC
>many|TRBV12-3/TRBV12-4|TRBD2|TRBJ2-1
CASSPIGSGSYNEQFF
TGTGCCAGCAGTCCGATCGGGAGCGGGAGCTACAATGAGCAGTTCTTC
>NA|TRBV20-1|NA|TRBJ2-5
CSARRLGLQETQYF
TGCAGTGCTAGACGCTTAGGGCTCCAAGAGACCCAGTACTTC
>few|TRBV20-1|NA|TRBJ2-3
CSARGKGDGTDTQYF
TGCAGTGCTAGAGGTAAAGGCGACGGGACGGATACGCAGTATTTT
>NA|TRBV12-3/TRBV12-4|TRBD1|TRBJ1-2
CASSPTDRTGVYGYTF
TGTGCCAGCAGTCCTACGGACAGGACCGGAGTCTATGGCTACACCTTC
>few|TRBV4-3|TRBD1|TRBJ1-2
CASSQDTGVWDYGYTF
TGCGCCAGCAGCCAGGATACAGGGGTGTGGGACTATGGCTACACCTTC
>NA|TRBV18|NA|TRBJ2-3
CASSPPRLGLLETQYF
TGTGCCAGCTCACCACCGAGGCTAGGGCTTTTGGAGACGCAGTATTTT
>few|TRBV20-1|TRBD1|TRBJ1-1
CSASTGGFTEAFF
TGCAGTGCGTCGACAGGGGGTTTCACTGAAGCTTTCTTT
>few|TRBV10-3|TRBD1|TRBJ2-7
CAISDPGTGSYEQYF
TGTGCCATCAGTGATCCCGGGACAGGCTCCTACGAGCAGTACTTC
>NA|TRBV5-5|NA|TRBJ1-2
CASSMGVSSNYGYTF
TGTGCCAGCAGCATGGGCGTCAGTTCTAACTATGGCTACACCTTC
>few|TRBV7-8|NA|TRBJ2-5
CASSLSQGKGETQYF
TGTGCCAGCAGCTTAAGCCAGGGTAAAGGAGAGACCCAGTACTTC
>NA|TRBV7-8|NA|TRBJ2-2
CASSLVRTANTGELFF
TGTGCCAGCAGCTTAGTTCGGACTGCGAACACCGGGGAGCTGTTTTTT
>NA|TRBV12-3/TRBV12-4|TRBD1|TRBJ1-1
CASTVTGAVTEAFF
TGTGCCAGCACCGTGACAGGGGCGGTCACTGAAGCTTTCTTT
>few|TRBV24-1|NA|TRBJ1-4
CATSEGRVSTNEKLFF
TGTGCCACCAGTGAAGGTCGGGTCTCAACTAATGAAAAACTGTTTTTT